This T cell receptor (beta chain) was identified in a study of vaccination and CD4 T cells after COVID-19 (dated by TCRdb to between 2021 and 2024). Study-wide context: Every convalescent patient had a positive nasal swab PCR test for SARS-CoV-2, with mild disease in 9 or 10 patients and severe disease in one. Two doses of either the Pfizer-BioNTech BNT162b2 vaccine (n=8) or the Moderna mRNA-1273 vaccine (n=2) were administered to participants. Six males and four females were included in the convalescent cohort, with two Hispanic individuals, seven Caucasians, two Asians and one multiracial person represented. Post-vaccine blood samples were obtained a median of around 67 days after the second vaccine dose, with a range of 14 to 241 days. Control cultures used a CEFX viral epitope pool as positive control, an HIV-1 Nef peptide pool as negative control, or no peptide. The cultures were stimulated with overlapping spike peptide pools from SARS-CoV-2 and from the common cold coronaviruses HCoV-NL63, HCoV-OC43 and HCoV-229E. In around nine COVID-19 convalescent patients and a handful of infection-naive healthy vaccine recipients, the spike-specific CD4+ TCR repertoire before mRNA vaccination was compared with the repertoire after mRNA vaccination. Post-COVID blood samples were collected from convalescent patients a median of around 100 days after diagnosis, with a range of about 30 to 180 days. Here is what the overall study found, with its caveats: In convalescent patients, a median around 85% of post-vaccine SARS-CoV-2-reactive clones were detected only after vaccination, and vaccine-specific priming was suggested by this finding. Only a relatively small number of convalescent patients were included in the study, and early timepoints following natural infection were not analyzed. In convalescent patients, nearly all vaccine-specific clones (304 of 307) were found to be mono-reactive for SARS-CoV-2 spike rather than cross-reactive with common cold coronaviruses. The median number of SARS-CoV-2-reactive clonotypes rose from 20 to 25 after infection to roughly 38 after vaccination, but the change was not significant.

This specimen's treatment or condition label, per the study, means: roughly 10-day PBMC culture with coronavirus spike peptide pools or control peptides (ViraFEST assay). The study used the ViraFEST assay, which expanded antigen-specific T cells with peptide pools and then identified expanded clonotypes by TCR sequencing. The convalescent patients' positive SARS-CoV-2 PCR tests fell between March and December 2020, which was before the Alpha, Beta and Delta variants emerged in the United States. Each well held 2.2 million or so PBMCs cultured in IMDM containing roughly 5.5% human AB serum and around 10 IU/ml IL-2, with 8 to 10 ug/ml peptide pools added. On days 3 and 7, half of the culture medium was replaced with fresh IL-2-containing medium. After roughly 11 days of culture, CD4+ T cells were isolated by negative selection with the EasySep CD4+ T cell isolation kit. PBMCs were separated from whole blood using Ficoll-Paque Plus gradient centrifugation and then either used fresh or cryopreserved at -140C. In general, triplicate wells were set up for every culture condition.

This clonotype was picked up a small number of times. Its antigen is unknown. No quality values exist for individual bases; no much larger clone is one base distant. Trimming accounts for 7 bases at V and 3 bases at J, while the number of junction bases matched to no gene is 7. The germline V gene yields MNHEY for CDR1 and SVGEGT for CDR2. Including cysteine and phenylalanine, the CDR3 has 14 amino acids. The only DNA kept is the CDR3, 42 bases in frame from the first base. The library was generated by PCR. TCR sequencing of DNA from cultured CD4+ T cells used the Oncomine TCR Beta short-read assay at the Johns Hopkins FTIC core. The QIAamp micro DNA kit was used to extract genomic DNA from the cultured CD4+ T cells. The Oncomine TCR Beta libraries from cultured CD4+ T cells were pooled using unique dual indexes and then sequenced on an Illumina iSeq 100. The study's own analysis went as follows. Non-productive sequences were removed, and CDR3s that did not start with C, did not end with F or W, or were shorter than 7 amino acids were discarded. The MANAFEST web application identified antigen-specific clonotypes by comparing peptide-stimulated wells against reference wells and other culture wells. An FDR below 0.05, an odds ratio above 5, and a productive frequency above 0.1% in at least two of three replicate wells were required for clones to be considered positive. Clonotypes that were significantly expanded in both SARS-CoV-2 spike wells and at least one common cold coronavirus spike condition were defined as cross-reactive. Similarity between CDR3 sequences was evaluated in R version 3.6.1 using Levenshtein distances (stringdist) and unrooted phylogenetic trees (ape). TCRdb cleaned the public reads at Q25 with fastp, built clones with MiXCR and kept in-frame beta chains. Each CDR3 protein appears once, grouped with its most common genes and DNA. For this entry, the V and J calls and clone size follow TCRdb and not the study's own pipeline. Recorded for this sample are approximately 14,000 distinct CDR3 sequences; about 35% of them occurred a single time. Together, the top ten hold roughly 38% of the sample.

The sequence is built from TRBV6-2 or TRBV6-3 and TRBJ2-3; TRBD1 matches 7 bases in the middle. This receptor was taken from a human donor with COVID-19. Specimen: cultured CD4+ T cells from blood. The sequenced DNA is TGTGCCAGCAAACGACAGGGTGGTACAGATACGCAGTATTTT. Translated, this is CASKRQGGTDTQYF.